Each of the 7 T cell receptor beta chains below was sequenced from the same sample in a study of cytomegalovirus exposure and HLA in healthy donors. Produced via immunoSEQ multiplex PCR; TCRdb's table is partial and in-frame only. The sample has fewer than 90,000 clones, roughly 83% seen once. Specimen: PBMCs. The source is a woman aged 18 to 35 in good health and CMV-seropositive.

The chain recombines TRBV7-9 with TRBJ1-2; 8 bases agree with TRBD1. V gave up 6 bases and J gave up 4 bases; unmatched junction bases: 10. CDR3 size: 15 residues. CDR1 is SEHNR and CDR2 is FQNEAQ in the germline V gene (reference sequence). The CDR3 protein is CASRPNGQGSYGYTF. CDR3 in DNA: TGTGCCAGCAGACCCAACGGACAGGGAAGCTATGGCTACACCTTC.

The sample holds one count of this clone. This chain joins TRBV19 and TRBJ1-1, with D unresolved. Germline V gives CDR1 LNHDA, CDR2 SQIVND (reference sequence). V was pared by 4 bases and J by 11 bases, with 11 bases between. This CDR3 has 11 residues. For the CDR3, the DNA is TGTGCCAGTAGTACCCCATTTGTGGCTTTCTTT. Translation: CASSTPFVAFF.

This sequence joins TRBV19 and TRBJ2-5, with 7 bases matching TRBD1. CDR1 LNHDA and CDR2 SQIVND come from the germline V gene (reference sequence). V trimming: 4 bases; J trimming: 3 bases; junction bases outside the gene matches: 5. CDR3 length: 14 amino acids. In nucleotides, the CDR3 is TGTGCCAGTAGTACAGGGACAGATGAAGAGACCCAGTACTTC. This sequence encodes CASSTGTDEETQYF.

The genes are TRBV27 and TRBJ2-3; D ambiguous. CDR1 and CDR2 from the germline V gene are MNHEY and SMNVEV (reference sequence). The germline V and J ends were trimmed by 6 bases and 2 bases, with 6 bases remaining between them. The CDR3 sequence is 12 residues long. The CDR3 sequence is CASSPSTDTQYF. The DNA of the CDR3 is TGTGCCAGCAGCCCATCCACAGATACGCAGTATTTT.

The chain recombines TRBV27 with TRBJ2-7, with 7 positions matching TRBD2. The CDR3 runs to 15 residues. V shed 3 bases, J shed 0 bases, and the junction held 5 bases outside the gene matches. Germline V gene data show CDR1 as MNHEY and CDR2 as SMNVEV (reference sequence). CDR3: CASSFPRGGSYEQYF. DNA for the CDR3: TGTGCCAGCAGTTTTCCCCGCGGGGGCTCCTACGAGCAGTACTTC.

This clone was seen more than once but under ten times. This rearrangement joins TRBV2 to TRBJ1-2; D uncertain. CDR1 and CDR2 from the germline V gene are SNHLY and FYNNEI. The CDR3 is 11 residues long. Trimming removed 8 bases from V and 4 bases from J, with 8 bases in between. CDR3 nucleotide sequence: TGTGCCAGCGCTTACAGCTATGGCTACACCTTC. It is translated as CASAYSYGYTF.

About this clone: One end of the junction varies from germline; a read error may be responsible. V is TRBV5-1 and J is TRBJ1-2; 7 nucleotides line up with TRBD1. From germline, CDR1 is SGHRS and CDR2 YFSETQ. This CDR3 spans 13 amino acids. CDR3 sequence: CASSWGQNYDYTF. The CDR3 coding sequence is TGCGCCAGCAGCTGGGGACAGAACTATGACTACACCTTC.